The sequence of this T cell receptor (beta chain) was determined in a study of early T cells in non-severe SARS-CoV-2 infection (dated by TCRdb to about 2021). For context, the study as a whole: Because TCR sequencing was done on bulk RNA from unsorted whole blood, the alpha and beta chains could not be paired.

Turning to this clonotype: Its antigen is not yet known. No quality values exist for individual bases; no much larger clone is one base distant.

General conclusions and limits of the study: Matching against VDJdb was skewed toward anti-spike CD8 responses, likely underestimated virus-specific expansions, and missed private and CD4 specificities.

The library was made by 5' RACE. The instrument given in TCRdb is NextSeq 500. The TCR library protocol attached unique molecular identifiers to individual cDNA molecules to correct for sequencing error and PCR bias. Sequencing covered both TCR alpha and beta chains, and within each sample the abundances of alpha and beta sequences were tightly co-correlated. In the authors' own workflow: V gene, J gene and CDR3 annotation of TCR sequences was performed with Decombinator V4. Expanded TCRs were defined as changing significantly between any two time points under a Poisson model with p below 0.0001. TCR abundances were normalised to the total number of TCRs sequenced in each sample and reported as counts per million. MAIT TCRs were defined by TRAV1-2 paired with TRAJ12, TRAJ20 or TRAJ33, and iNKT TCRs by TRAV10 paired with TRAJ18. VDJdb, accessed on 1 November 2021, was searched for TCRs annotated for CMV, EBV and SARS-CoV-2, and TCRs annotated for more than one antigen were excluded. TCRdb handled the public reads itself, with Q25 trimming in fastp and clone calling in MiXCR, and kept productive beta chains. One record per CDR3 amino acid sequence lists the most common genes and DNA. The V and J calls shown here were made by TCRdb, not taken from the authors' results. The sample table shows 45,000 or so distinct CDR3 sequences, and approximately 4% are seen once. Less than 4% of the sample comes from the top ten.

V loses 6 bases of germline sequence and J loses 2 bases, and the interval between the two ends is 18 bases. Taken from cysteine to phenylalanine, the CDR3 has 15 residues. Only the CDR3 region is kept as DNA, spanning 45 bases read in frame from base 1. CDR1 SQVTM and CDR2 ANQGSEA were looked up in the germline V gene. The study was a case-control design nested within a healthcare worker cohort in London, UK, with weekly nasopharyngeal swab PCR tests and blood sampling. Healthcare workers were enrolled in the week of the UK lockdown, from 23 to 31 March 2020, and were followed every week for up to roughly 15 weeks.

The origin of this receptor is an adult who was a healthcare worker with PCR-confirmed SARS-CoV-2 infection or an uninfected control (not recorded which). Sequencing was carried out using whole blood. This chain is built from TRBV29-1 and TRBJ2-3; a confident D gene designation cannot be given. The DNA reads TGCAGCGTGAGCAGTGCCCAGCCGTTCACAGATACGCAGTATTTT. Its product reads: CSVSSAQPFTDTQYF.